The 31 T cell receptor beta chains below all came from one sample that was sequenced in a study of type 1 regulatory T cells (dated by TCRdb to about 2021). TCRdb names Illumina MiSeq as the instrument used. TCRdb took the public reads, trimmed them with fastp at Q25, ran MiXCR for clone calling and kept in-frame beta chains. When rows share a CDR3 protein, they turn into one entry using the most common DNA and genes. Present in this sample are 80,000 to 100,000 distinct CDR3 sequences, 25% to 40% of which were seen just once. 2.2% of the sample is held by the ten biggest clonotypes. The material sequenced was CD4+ T cells, either the whole sample or a sorted fraction (not recorded which). These TCRs come from a human donor in good health.

This clonotype was detected a few times. CDR3 loop: CASQGGWTNGGGETQYF. CDR3 bases: TGTGCCAGCCAGGGGGGTTGGACCAACGGGGGAGGAGAGACCCAGTACTTC. The chain links TRBV25-1 to TRBJ2-5; a weak D match, TRBD1 (7 bases). The CDR3 consists of 17 residues. Germline loops: CDR1 MGHDK, CDR2 SYGVNS. Between the trimmed V and J ends, which lost 8 bases and 4 bases, there was a span of 26 bases.

The genes are TRBV4-1 and TRBJ2-2; TRBD2 aligns across 15 bases. Germline trimming cut 1 base from V and 6 bases from J; bases unmatched to any gene: 3. Per the germline V gene, CDR1 is MGHRA and CDR2 is YSYEKL. CDR3 length: 17 amino acids. CDR3 protein: CASSQGTSGRVPGELFF. As DNA, the CDR3 is TGCGCCAGCAGCCAAGGGACTAGCGGGAGGGTCCCCGGGGAGCTGTTTTTT.

The sample holds a few counts of this clonotype. The gene calls are TRBV6-1 and TRBJ2-2; D not resolved. Germline assignment: CDR1 MNHNS and CDR2 SASEGT. Trimming cost V 8 bases and J 3 bases, with 22 bases left between them. CDR3 length equals 17 residues. CDR3 DNA sequence: TGTGCCAGCTATTGGCCGGCTCACCCTGTCGACACCGGGGAGCTGTTTTTT. The encoded protein is CASYWPAHPVDTGELFF.

The chain couples TRBV7-8 to TRBJ2-7, with 9 bases matching TRBD1. The length of the CDR3 is 15 residues. Germline loops: CDR1 SGHVS, CDR2 FQNEAQ. With 5 bases clipped from V and 6 bases from J, the junction kept 11 bases outside the gene matches. Here the CDR3 reads CASSTLLTGGGEQYF. In DNA form, the CDR3 reads TGTGCCAGCAGCACCCTACTGACAGGGGGGGGCGAGCAGTACTTC.

In its sample, this clonotype was seen a few times. J is TRBJ2-2 and V is TRBV4-1; possibly TRBD1 for D (6 bases). This CDR3 region has 20 residues. Per germline, CDR1 MGHRA and CDR2 YSYEKL. V shed 0 bases and J shed 0 bases, with 20 bases lying between them. CDR3 loop: CASSQESAHTGIANTGELFF. DNA of the CDR3: TGCGCCAGCAGCCAAGAATCGGCTCATACAGGGATCGCGAACACCGGGGAGCTGTTTTTT.

V and J are TRBV7-2 and TRBJ2-1; D is unresolved. This CDR3 has 14 amino acids. The ends were cut back, 1 base at V and 8 bases at J, with 12 bases in the middle. Germline CDR1 is SGHTA and CDR2 is FQGNSA. The CDR3 DNA is TGTGCCAGCAGCTTAGTCGTCAATCGGGATGAGCAGTTCTTC. Residues: CASSLVVNRDEQFF. The variable domain in full, completed from reference TRBV7-2 and TRBJ2-1, reads GAGVSQSPSNKVTEKGKDVELRCDPISGHTALYWYRQSLGQGLEFLIYFQGNSAPDKSGLPSDRFSAERTGGSVSTLTIQRTQQEDSAVYLCASSLVVNRDEQFFGPGTRLTVL.

The chain carries TRBV24-1 and TRBJ2-3; 7 positions agree with TRBD1. The V and J ends lost 3 bases and 4 bases, in that order; junction bases with no gene match: 6. The CDR3 is 15 amino acids. CDR1 is KGHDR and CDR2 is SFDVKD in the germline V gene. CDR3 sequence: CATSDPRQGADTQYF. The CDR3 nucleotides are TGTGCCACCAGTGATCCGAGACAGGGTGCAGATACGCAGTATTTT.

This clonotype was counted a few times. The chain has TRBV7-2 and TRBJ1-2; D uncertain. Germline V CDR1 and CDR2: SGHTA, FQGNSA. The CDR3 consists of 13 residues. Trimming removed 5 bases at V and 6 bases at J, with 13 bases between. CDR3 sequence (DNA): TGTGCCAGCAGCCCAAATCCAAGGGATGGCTACACCTTC. As protein: CASSPNPRDGYTF.

V and J are TRBV20-1 and TRBJ1-6; TRBD1 agrees at 9 bases. V lost 1 base and J lost 14; bases outside the gene matches: 15. CDR3 length equals 16 residues. Germline values: CDR1 DFQATT, CDR2 SNEGSKA (reference sequence). This CDR3 reads CSARVTGGAGSSSLHF. The CDR3, as DNA: TGCAGTGCTAGAGTCACAGGGGGCGCAGGAAGTTCCTCCCTCCACTTT.

The V and J genes are TRBV19 and TRBJ2-2; the D is unclear. This CDR3 has 12 amino acids. V gave up 5 bases and J gave up 10 bases, with 11 bases separating them. From germline, CDR1 is LNHDA and CDR2 SQIVND (reference sequence). CDR3 sequence reads: CASSPTAEELFF. The CDR3 DNA reads TGTGCCAGTAGTCCCACGGCCGAGGAGCTGTTTTTT. Variable domain in full (rest from reference TRBV19 and TRBJ2-2): DGGITQSPKYLFRKEGQNVTLSCEQNLNHDAMYWYRQDPGQGLRLIYYSQIVNDFQKGDIAEGYSVSREKKESFPLTVTSAQKNPTAFYLCASSPTAEELFFGEGSRLTVL.

This clonotype has more than one count but fewer than ten. The chain recombines TRBV15 with TRBJ2-5; 9 bases fit TRBD2. This CDR3 region has 16 residues. The germline V gene encodes CDR1 LNHNV and CDR2 YYDKDF (reference sequence). V lost 0 bases and J lost 10; bases outside the gene matches: 12. The CDR3 here is CATSRDRNGTSRGQYF. The CDR3 DNA reads TGTGCCACCAGCAGAGATCGCAACGGGACTAGCCGGGGCCAGTACTTC.

This clonotype occurred a few times. The genes are TRBV7-3 and TRBJ2-5, with TRBD2 matching 8 bases. Germline values: CDR1 SGHTA, CDR2 FQGTGA. The V gene end was trimmed by 0 bases and the J gene end by 4 bases; junction bases not matched to a gene: 4. This CDR3 is built from 15 residues. CDR3 in DNA: TGTGCCAGCAGCTTAACGAGTCTAGCGGGAGAGACCCAGTACTTC. This sequence encodes CASSLTSLAGETQYF.

The chain joins TRBV6-5 to TRBJ2-2, with D unclear. V lost 3 bases and J 7 bases, leaving 9 bases between the germline ends. The CDR3 consists of 13 residues. From germline, CDR1 is MNHEY and CDR2 SVGAGI. The CDR3 DNA sequence: TGTGCCAGCAGTTATATGACGGGCGGGGAGCTGTTTTTT. It codes for CASSYMTGGELFF.

This clonotype was detected a few times. The chain links TRBV4-3 to TRBJ2-3; no clear D gene. The CDR3 has 14 residues. V was pared by 1 base and J by 1 base, with 6 bases between. CDR1 and CDR2 (germline): LGHNA, YSLEER. CDR3 nucleotides: TGCGCCAGCAGCCAAGCCCTACGCACAGATACGCAGTATTTT. It encodes CASSQALRTDTQYF.

This clonotype was seen many times. The chain has TRBV11-2 and TRBJ2-5; 7 bases align to TRBD1. V trimming: 2 bases; J trimming: 1 base; junction bases outside the gene matches: 4. This CDR3 comprises 15 residues. Per the germline V gene, CDR1 is SGHAT and CDR2 is FQNNGV. The DNA of the CDR3 is TGTGCCAGCAGCTTACGGGACAGCTTCCAAGAGACCCAGTACTTC. It codes for CASSLRDSFQETQYF.

The gene calls are TRBV29-1 and TRBJ2-1; 11 nucleotides agree with TRBD2. CDR1 is SQVTM, CDR2 ANQGSEA, per germline. Trimming cost V 3 bases and J 0 bases; bases outside gene matches: 4. This CDR3 comprises 16 residues. The CDR3 region has the DNA TGCAGCGTTGACCCGACTAGCGGGATCTCCTACAATGAGCAGTTCTTC. Protein sequence: CSVDPTSGISYNEQFF.

The J gene is TRBJ1-1, the V gene TRBV5-1; D remains ambiguous. The germline gives CDR1 SGHRS, CDR2 YFSETQ. This CDR3 comprises 14 residues. Trimming cost V 3 bases and J 1 base, with 10 bases left between them. CDR3 in DNA: TGCGCCAGCAGCTCTACGACGGGGAACACTGAAGCTTTCTTT. Protein product: CASSSTTGNTEAFF.

The chain recombines TRBV29-1 with TRBJ1-2; D perhaps matches TRBD1 (6 bases). Germline loops: CDR1 SQVTM, CDR2 ANQGSEA. The ends were cut back, 6 bases at V and 4 bases at J, with 21 bases in the middle. The CDR3 totals 15 residues. The CDR3 DNA reads as TGCAGCGTGACTCCGGGACAAACAGTGGGCTATGGCTACACCTTC. Translated: CSVTPGQTVGYGYTF.

The rearrangement uses TRBV7-9 and TRBJ1-2, with D maybe TRBD1 (5 bases). Germline CDR1 is SEHNR and CDR2 is FQNEAQ (reference sequence). The CDR3 loop spans 13 amino acids. V was shortened by 3 bases and J by 6 bases, with 11 bases between the two germline ends. As DNA, the CDR3 is TGTGCCAGCAGCTTCGAGGGGATAGATGGCTACACCTTC. Its translation is CASSFEGIDGYTF.

This clonotype came up a few times. The rearrangement links TRBV29-1 to TRBJ1-1; maybe TRBD1 (6 bases). V lost 7 bases, J lost 1 base, and 10 bases lay in between. Germline CDR1 reads SQVTM; CDR2 reads ANQGSEA. The CDR3 length is 12 residues. For the CDR3, the DNA is TGCAGCGGGAGACAGGCGAACACTGAAGCTTTCTTT. This gives the protein CSGRQANTEAFF.

This sequence joins TRBV29-1 and TRBJ2-4; tentative D call: TRBD2 (6 bases). Looked up from germline, CDR1 is SQVTM and CDR2 is ANQGSEA. This CDR3 has 13 residues. Trimming shortened V by 7 bases and J by 8 bases, and 18 bases separated the two germline ends. The CDR3 DNA is TGCAGCGGGAGAGGTGGCGGGGTGGACATTCAGTACTTC. It codes for CSGRGGGVDIQYF. The variable domain in full, completed from reference TRBV29-1 and TRBJ2-4, reads SAVISQKPSRDICQRGTSLTIQCQVDSQVTMMFWYRQQPGQSLTLIATANQGSEATYESGFVIDKFPISRPNLTFSTLTVSNMSPEDSSIYLCSGRGGGVDIQYFGAGTRLSVL.

V usage is TRBV19 and J usage is TRBJ2-3; no reliable D call. V lost 3 bases, J lost 2 bases, and 9 bases lay in between. Germline V gene lookup returns CDR1 LNHDA and CDR2 SQIVND (reference sequence). The CDR3 is 14 amino acids. CDR3 loop: CASSIQQSTDTQYF. For the CDR3, the DNA is TGTGCCAGTAGTATCCAGCAGTCCACAGATACGCAGTATTTT.

This chain joins TRBV18 and TRBJ2-1; D remains unclear. The CDR3 covers 14 residues. CDR1 is KGHSH, CDR2 LQKENI, per germline. V shed 2 bases and J shed 2 bases, with 7 bases lying between them. CDR3 bases: TGTGCCAGCTCACCAACACTAACCTACAATGAGCAGTTCTTC. Protein: CASSPTLTYNEQFF. The entire variable domain, with the rest obtained from reference TRBV18 and TRBJ2-1, is as follows: NAGVMQNPRHLVRRRGQEARLRCSPMKGHSHVYWYRQLPEEGLKFMVYLQKENIIDESGMPKERFSAEFPKEGPSILRIQQVVRGDSAAYFCASSPTLTYNEQFFGPGTRLTVL.

CDR3 coding DNA: TGTGCCAGCAGCTTCGGAGGTCCCGTCGAGCAGTACTTC. Protein: CASSFGGPVEQYF. V is TRBV5-5 and J is TRBJ2-7; possible D gene TRBD2, 5 bases. Trimming shortened V by 2 bases and J by 6 bases, and 12 bases separated the two germline ends. Germline CDR1 SGHKS, CDR2 YYEKEE (reference sequence). CDR3 size: 13 residues.

This clonotype was observed a handful of times. The chain is built from TRBV20-1 and TRBJ2-5; D ambiguous. CDR1 is DFQATT, CDR2 SNEGSKA, per germline (reference sequence). CDR3 length: 12 residues. Trimming took 6 bases from V and 1 from J, leaving 9 bases between them. CDR3 sequence (DNA): TGCAGTGCGGACGCCTCCCAAGAGACCCAGTACTTC. This translates into CSADASQETQYF.

This rearrangement joins TRBV5-1 to TRBJ2-3; D is unresolved. V was cut by 4 bases and J by 2 bases, with 17 bases left in between. The CDR3 totals 16 residues. Germline V gene data show CDR1 as SGHRS and CDR2 as YFSETQ. CDR3 region: CASSRGSTTITDTQYF. The CDR3 nucleotides read TGCGCCAGCAGCCGTGGGTCGACAACTATCACAGATACGCAGTATTTT.

The chain couples TRBV6-6 to TRBJ2-7; D is ambiguous. The CDR3 is 15 residues long. Germline V gene sequence: CDR1 MNHNY, CDR2 SVGAGI (reference sequence). V was shortened by 0 bases and J by 0 bases, with 9 bases between the two germline ends. As DNA, the CDR3 is TGTGCCAGCAGTTACTCGGCGGCTCTCTCCTACGAGCAGTACTTC. This translates into CASSYSAALSYEQYF.

The sample holds a few counts of this clonotype. The chain is built from TRBV7-9 and TRBJ2-3; weak D call: TRBD2 (6 bases). Trimming took off 3 bases at V and 0 bases at J, with 10 bases between the two ends. Germline assignment: CDR1 SEHNR and CDR2 FQNEAQ (reference sequence). The CDR3 has 15 amino acids. The CDR3 region is CASSFGGTSTDTQYF. The CDR3 DNA is TGTGCCAGCAGCTTTGGCGGGACTAGCACAGATACGCAGTATTTT.

This sequence joins TRBV29-1 and TRBJ2-5; TRBD2 aligns across 7 bases. The J segment lost 7 bases and the V segment lost 7 bases, leaving 3 bases of the junction unmatched. This CDR3 region has 10 residues. CDR1 SQVTM and CDR2 ANQGSEA come from the germline V gene. The CDR3 is CSGGGGTQYF. CDR3 nucleotide sequence: TGCAGCGGGGGGGGAGGGACCCAGTACTTC.

The rearrangement uses TRBV28 and TRBJ2-7, with D possibly called TRBD1 or TRBD2 (5 bases each). The germline gives CDR1 MDHEN, CDR2 SYDVKM. The CDR3 sequence is 14 residues long. The ends were cut back, 8 bases at V and 2 bases at J, with 16 bases in the middle. The CDR3 sequence: CASALRGPPYEQYF. CDR3 nucleotides: TGTGCCAGCGCTCTTCGGGGACCCCCCTACGAGCAGTACTTC.

The V call is TRBV20-1, the J call TRBJ2-2; D possibly corresponds to TRBD2 (5 bases). Germline V CDR1 and CDR2: DFQATT, SNEGSKA (reference sequence). The V gene lost 6 bases and the J gene lost 0 bases, with 11 bases spanning the gap. CDR3 length: 14 amino acids. The CDR3 sequence: CSASTRANTGELFF. In nucleotides, the CDR3 is TGCAGTGCCAGTACTAGAGCGAACACCGGGGAGCTGTTTTTT.